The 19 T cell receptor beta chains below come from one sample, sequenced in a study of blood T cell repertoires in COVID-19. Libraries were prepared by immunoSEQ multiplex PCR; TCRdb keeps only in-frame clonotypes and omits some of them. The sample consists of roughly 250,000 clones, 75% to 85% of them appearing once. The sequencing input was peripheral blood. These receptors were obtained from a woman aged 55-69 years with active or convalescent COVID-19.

The CDR3 region is CASSSEYRVRGTEAFF. The CDR3, as DNA: TGTGCCAGCAGTTCCGAATACAGGGTTAGGGGGACTGAAGCTTTCTTT. The chain combines TRBV6-5 with TRBJ1-1; the D gene is possibly TRBD1 (6 bases). CDR1 MNHEY and CDR2 SVGAGI come from the germline V gene. Trimming took 4 bases from V and 5 from J, leaving 20 bases between them. This CDR3 comprises 16 residues.

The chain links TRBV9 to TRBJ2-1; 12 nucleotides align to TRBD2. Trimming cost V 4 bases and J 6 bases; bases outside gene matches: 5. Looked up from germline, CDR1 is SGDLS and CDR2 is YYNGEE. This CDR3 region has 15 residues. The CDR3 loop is CASSPSGGGPNEQFF. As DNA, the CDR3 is TGTGCCAGCAGCCCTAGCGGGGGGGGTCCCAATGAGCAGTTCTTC.

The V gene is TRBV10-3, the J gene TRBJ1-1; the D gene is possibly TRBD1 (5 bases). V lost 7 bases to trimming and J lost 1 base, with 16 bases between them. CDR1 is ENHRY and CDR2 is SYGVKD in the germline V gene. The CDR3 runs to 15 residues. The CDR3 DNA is TGTGCCATCACCGACAGACCTTCAGGGAACACTGAAGCTTTCTTT. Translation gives CAITDRPSGNTEAFF.

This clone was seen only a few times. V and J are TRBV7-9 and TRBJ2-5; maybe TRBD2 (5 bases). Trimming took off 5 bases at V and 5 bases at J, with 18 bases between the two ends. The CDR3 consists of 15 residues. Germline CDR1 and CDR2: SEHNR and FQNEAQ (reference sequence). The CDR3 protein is CASSPYVGVRETQYF. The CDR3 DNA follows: TGTGCCAGCAGCCCCTACGTCGGGGTACGGGAGACCCAGTACTTC.

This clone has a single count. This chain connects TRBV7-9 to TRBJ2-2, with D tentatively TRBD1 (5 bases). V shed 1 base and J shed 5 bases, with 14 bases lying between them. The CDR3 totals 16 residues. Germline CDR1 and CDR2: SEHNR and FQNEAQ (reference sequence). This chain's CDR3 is CASSLVVGPGTGELFF. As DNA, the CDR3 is TGTGCCAGCAGCTTAGTTGTGGGGCCGGGTACCGGGGAGCTGTTTTTT.

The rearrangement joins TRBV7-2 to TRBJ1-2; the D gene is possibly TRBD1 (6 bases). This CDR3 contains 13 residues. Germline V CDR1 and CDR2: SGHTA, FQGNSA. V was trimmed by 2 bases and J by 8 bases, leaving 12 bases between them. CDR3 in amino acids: CASSLQGYLGYTF. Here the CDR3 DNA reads TGTGCCAGCAGCTTACAGGGGTACCTCGGCTACACCTTC.

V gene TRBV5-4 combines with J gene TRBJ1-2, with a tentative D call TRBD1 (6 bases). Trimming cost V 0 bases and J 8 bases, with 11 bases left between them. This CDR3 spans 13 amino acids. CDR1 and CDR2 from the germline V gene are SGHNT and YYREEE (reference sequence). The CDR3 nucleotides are TGTGCCAGCAGCTTGGGACAGGACCCCGGCTACACCTTC. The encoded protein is CASSLGQDPGYTF.

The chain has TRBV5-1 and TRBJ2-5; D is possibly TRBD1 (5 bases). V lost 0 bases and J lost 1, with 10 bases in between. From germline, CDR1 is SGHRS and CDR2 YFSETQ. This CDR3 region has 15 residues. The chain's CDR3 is CASSLAMTAQETQYF. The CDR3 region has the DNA TGCGCCAGCAGCTTGGCGATGACAGCCCAAGAGACCCAGTACTTC.

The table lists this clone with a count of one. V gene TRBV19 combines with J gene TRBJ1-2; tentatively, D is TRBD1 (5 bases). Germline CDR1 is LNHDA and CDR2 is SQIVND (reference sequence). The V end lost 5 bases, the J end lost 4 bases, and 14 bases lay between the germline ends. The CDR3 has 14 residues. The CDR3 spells CASSVSTGAYGYTF. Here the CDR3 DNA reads TGTGCCAGTAGTGTCTCCACAGGTGCCTATGGCTACACCTTC.

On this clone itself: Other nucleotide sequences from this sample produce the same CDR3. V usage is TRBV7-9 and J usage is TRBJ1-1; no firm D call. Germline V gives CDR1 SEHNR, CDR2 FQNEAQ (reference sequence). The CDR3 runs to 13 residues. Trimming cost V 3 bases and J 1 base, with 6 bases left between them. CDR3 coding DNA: TGTGCCAGCAGCTTCCAGGCGAACACTGAAGCTTTCTTT. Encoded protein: CASSFQANTEAFF.

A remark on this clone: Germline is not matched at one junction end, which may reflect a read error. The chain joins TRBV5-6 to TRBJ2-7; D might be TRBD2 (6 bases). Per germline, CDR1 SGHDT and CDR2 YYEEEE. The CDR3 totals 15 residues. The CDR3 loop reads CASSFRVTPQPDYFF. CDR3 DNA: TGTGCCAGCAGCTTTCGCGTCACCCCGCAACCGGACTATTTCTTC.

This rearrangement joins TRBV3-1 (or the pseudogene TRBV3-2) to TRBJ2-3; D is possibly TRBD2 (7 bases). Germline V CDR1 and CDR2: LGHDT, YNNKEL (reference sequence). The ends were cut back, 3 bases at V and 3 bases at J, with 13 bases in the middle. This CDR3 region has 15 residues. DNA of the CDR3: TGTGCCAGCAGCCACGAAGGGAGGGGGACAGATACGCAGTATTTT. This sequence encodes CASSHEGRGTDTQYF.

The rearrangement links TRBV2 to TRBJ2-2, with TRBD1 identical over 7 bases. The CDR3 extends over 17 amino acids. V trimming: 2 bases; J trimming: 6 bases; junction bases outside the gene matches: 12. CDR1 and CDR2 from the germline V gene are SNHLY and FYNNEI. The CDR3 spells CASSETGRQGNAGELFF. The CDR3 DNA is TGTGCCAGCAGTGAAACAGGGCGACAGGGCAACGCCGGGGAGCTGTTTTTT.

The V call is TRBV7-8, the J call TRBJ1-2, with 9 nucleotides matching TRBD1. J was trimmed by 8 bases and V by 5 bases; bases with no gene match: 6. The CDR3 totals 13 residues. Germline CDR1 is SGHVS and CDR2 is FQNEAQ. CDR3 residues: CASSQQGAGGYTF. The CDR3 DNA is TGTGCCAGCAGCCAACAGGGGGCTGGGGGCTACACCTTC. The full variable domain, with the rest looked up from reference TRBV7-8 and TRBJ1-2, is GAGVSQSPRYKVAKRGQDVALRCDPISGHVSLFWYQQALGQGPEFLTYFQNEAQLDKSGLPSDRFFAERPEGSVSTLKIQRTQQEDSAVYLCASSQQGAGGYTFGSGTRLTVV.

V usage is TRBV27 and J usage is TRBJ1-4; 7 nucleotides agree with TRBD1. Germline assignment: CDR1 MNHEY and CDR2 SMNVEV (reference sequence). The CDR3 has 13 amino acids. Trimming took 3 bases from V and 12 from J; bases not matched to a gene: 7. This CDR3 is CASSFGDRSELFF. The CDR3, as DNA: TGTGCCAGCAGTTTCGGGGACAGATCAGAACTGTTTTTT.

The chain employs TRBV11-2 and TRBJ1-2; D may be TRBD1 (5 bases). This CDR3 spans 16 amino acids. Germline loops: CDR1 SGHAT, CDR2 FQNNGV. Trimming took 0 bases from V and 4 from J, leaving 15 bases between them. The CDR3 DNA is TGTGCCAGCAGCTTAGATATCCAGTCGGGGGGCTATGGCTACACCTTC. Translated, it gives CASSLDIQSGGYGYTF.

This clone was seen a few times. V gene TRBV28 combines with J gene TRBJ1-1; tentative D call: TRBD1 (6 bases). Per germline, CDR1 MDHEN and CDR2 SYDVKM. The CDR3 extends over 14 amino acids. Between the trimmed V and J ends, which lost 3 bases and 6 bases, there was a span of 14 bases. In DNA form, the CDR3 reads TGTGCCAGCAGTTTCACAGGGAACGGGGCTGAAGCTTTCTTT. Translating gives CASSFTGNGAEAFF. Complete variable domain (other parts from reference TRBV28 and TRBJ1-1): DVKVTQSSRYLVKRTGEKVFLECVQDMDHENMFWYRQDPGLGLRLIYFSYDVKMKEKGDIPEGYSVSREKKERFSLILESASTNQTSMYLCASSFTGNGAEAFFGQGTRLTVV.

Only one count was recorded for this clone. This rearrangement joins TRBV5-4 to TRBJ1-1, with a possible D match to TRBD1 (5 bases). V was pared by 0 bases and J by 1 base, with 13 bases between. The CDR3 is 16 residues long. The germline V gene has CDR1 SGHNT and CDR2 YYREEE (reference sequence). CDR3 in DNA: TGTGCCAGCAGCTTGGTCTCAGGGTTAGGGAACACTGAAGCTTTCTTT. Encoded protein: CASSLVSGLGNTEAFF.

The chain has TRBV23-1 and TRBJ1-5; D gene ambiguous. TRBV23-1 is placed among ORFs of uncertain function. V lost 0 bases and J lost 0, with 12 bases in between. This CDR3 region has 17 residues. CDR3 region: CASSQSVSGYSNQPQHF. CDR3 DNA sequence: TGCGCCAGCAGTCAATCGGTTTCGGGGTATAGCAATCAGCCCCAGCATTTT.